The 14 T cell receptor beta chains below come from one sample, sequenced in a study of T cells in Graves' hyperthyroidism and ophthalmopathy (dated by TCRdb to about 2019). Receptors were amplified or captured by multiplex PCR. TCRdb lists the instrument as Illumina HiSeq 2000. TCR beta CDR3 regions were amplified from RNA transcripts. For the first round of RT-PCR on the TCR CDR3, the HTBI primer set was used together with the Qiagen OneStep RT-PCR kit. Clones were called with MiXCR by TCRdb after fastp trimmed the public reads at Q25, and only in-frame beta chains were retained. Rows merge per CDR3 protein into single entries with the most common DNA and genes. The table for this sample lists 330,000 or so distinct CDR3 sequences; about a sixth of them were counted only once. Around 15% of the sample is taken by the ten largest. The sample was blood. The receptor set was obtained from a woman aged 40-49 years with Graves' ophthalmopathy.

This clonotype was recorded many times. The V call is TRBV24-1, the J call TRBJ2-2; TRBD2 might be the D (6 bases). V was cut by 10 bases and J by 6 bases, with 14 bases left in between. Germline V lookup: CDR1 KGHDR, CDR2 SFDVKD. This CDR3 is 13 amino acids long. The CDR3 spells CATSRESPGELFF. The CDR3 region has the DNA TGTGCCACTTCACGGGAGTCTCCCGGGGAGCTGTTTTTT.

This clonotype was seen at least ten times. The rearrangement joins TRBV28 to TRBJ2-5; 9 nucleotides agree with TRBD1. This CDR3 is built from 14 residues. V lost 6 bases to trimming and J lost 2 bases; unmatched junction nucleotides: 4. Germline V gives CDR1 MDHEN, CDR2 SYDVKM. The CDR3 sequence: CASRPGTGQETQYF. The CDR3 DNA reads TGTGCCAGCAGGCCCGGGACAGGGCAAGAGACCCAGTACTTC. The full variable domain, rest sourced from reference TRBV28 and TRBJ2-5, is DVKVTQSSRYLVKRTGEKVFLECVQDMDHENMFWYRQDPGLGLRLIYFSYDVKMKEKGDIPEGYSVSREKKERFSLILESASTNQTSMYLCASRPGTGQETQYFGPGTRLLVL.

This clonotype has a handful of counts. The chain joins TRBV6-1 to TRBJ2-5; D is possibly TRBD2 (5 bases). This CDR3 contains 12 residues. The germline CDR1 and CDR2 sequences are MNHNS and SASEGT. Trimming left V 7 bases short and J 8 bases short, with 14 bases between. This CDR3 reads CASNDGGVTQYF. CDR3 sequence (DNA): TGTGCCAGCAACGACGGAGGAGTCACCCAGTACTTC.

The table lists this clonotype with many counts. The V call is TRBV30, the J call TRBJ2-2; unclear D gene. Germline V gives CDR1 GTSNPN, CDR2 SVGIG (reference sequence). This CDR3 is 15 amino acids long. The V end lost 0 bases, the J end lost 2 bases, and 10 bases lay between the germline ends. CDR3 nucleotide sequence: TGTGCCTGGAGTGTAGGCCGGATAAACACCGGGGAGCTGTTTTTT. This sequence encodes CAWSVGRINTGELFF.

This clonotype was seen more than once but under ten times. This sequence may be a read error, since a much larger clone differs from it by one base. The gene calls are TRBV30 and TRBJ2-7; D not resolved. This CDR3 is 13 amino acids long. Trimming removed 4 bases from V and 6 bases from J, with 16 bases in between. Germline V gene data show CDR1 as GTSNPN and CDR2 as SVGIG (reference sequence). Written as DNA, the CDR3 is TGTGCCTGGAAAAGGGCGGAATTCGGCGAGCAGTACTTC. Translation gives CAWKRAEFGEQYF.

In this sample, this clonotype turned up many times. The chain recombines TRBV27 with TRBJ1-5; 9 bases line up with TRBD1. CDR3 size: 16 residues. V shed 5 bases, J shed 2 bases, and the junction held 7 bases outside the gene matches. In germline, CDR1 is MNHEY, CDR2 SMNVEV (reference sequence). DNA for the CDR3: TGTGCCAGCAGTCCACGGACAGGGGTCGGCAATCAGCCCCAGCATTTT. Encoded protein: CASSPRTGVGNQPQHF.

This clonotype was counted many times. V gene TRBV6-1 combines with J gene TRBJ1-5, with TRBD1 matching over 7 bases. J lost 4 bases, V lost 6 bases, and 9 bases had no gene match. CDR3 size: 15 residues. Germline V gene lookup returns CDR1 MNHNS and CDR2 SASEGT. CDR3: CASSPGDSTNQPQHF. Written as DNA, the CDR3 is TGTGCCAGCAGCCCCGGGGACAGTACAAATCAGCCCCAGCATTTT.

This clonotype was counted ten times or more. The chain has TRBV11-2 and TRBJ1-1, with 9 bases identical to TRBD1. Germline V gives CDR1 SGHAT, CDR2 FQNNGV. The CDR3 covers 16 residues. The trim removed 0 bases at V and 1 base at J, leaving 3 bases unmatched. In nucleotides, the CDR3 is TGTGCCAGCAGCTTAGAGACAGGGGGTCCGAACACTGAAGCTTTCTTT. Residues: CASSLETGGPNTEAFF.

The chain has TRBV7-2 and TRBJ1-1; 9 bases align to TRBD1. CDR1 and CDR2 (germline): SGHTA, FQGNSA. The CDR3 extends over 14 amino acids. The junction had 4 bases not matched to a gene; V was cut back by 3 bases and J by 5 bases. The CDR3 loop reads CASSFTGGATEAFF. In DNA, the CDR3 is TGTGCCAGCAGCTTTACAGGGGGCGCAACTGAAGCTTTCTTT.

This clonotype was seen many times. The chain links TRBV30 to TRBJ1-1; 7 bases agree with TRBD1. The CDR3 extends over 14 amino acids. The germline CDR1 and CDR2 sequences are GTSNPN and SVGIG (reference sequence). With 3 bases clipped from V and 2 bases from J, the junction kept 6 bases outside the gene matches. DNA of the CDR3: TGTGCCTGGAGGGTCTCAGGGGGAAACACTGAAGCTTTCTTT. Its protein product is CAWRVSGGNTEAFF.

This clonotype was seen at least ten times. This may arise from a read error, as a much more abundant clone is one base away. V gene TRBV28 combines with J gene TRBJ2-5, with TRBD1 matching over 8 bases. CDR3 size: 18 residues. V shed 6 bases and J 7 bases; nucleotides not matched to a gene: 22. Germline V gene data show CDR1 as MDHEN and CDR2 as SYDVKM. Here the CDR3 DNA reads TGTGCCAGCAGACCTCTTGGAGGCAGGGGGCTCCTAGGAGGGACCCAGTACTTC. Encoded protein: CASRPLGGRGLLGGTQYF.

This clonotype was recorded many times. V usage is TRBV7-2 and J usage is TRBJ2-2, with TRBD2 identical over 11 bases. Germline values: CDR1 SGHTA, CDR2 FQGNSA. The CDR3 is 16 amino acids. J was trimmed by 4 bases and V by 5 bases; bases with no gene match: 6. The CDR3 is CASSLSGRASTGELFF. CDR3 coding DNA: TGTGCCAGCAGCCTTAGCGGGAGGGCAAGCACCGGGGAGCTGTTTTTT.

This clonotype was picked up many times. V is TRBV11-2 and J is TRBJ1-5, with TRBD1 as a possible D gene (6 bases). The ends were cut back, 5 bases at V and 7 bases at J, with 15 bases in the middle. Germline CDR1 SGHAT, CDR2 FQNNGV. The CDR3 is made up of 14 amino acids. Here the CDR3 reads CASSRTGFNQPQHF. In DNA, the CDR3 is TGTGCCAGCAGCCGAACAGGGTTTAACCAGCCCCAGCATTTT.

This clonotype was recorded many times. The chain joins TRBV15 to TRBJ1-3; D remains unclear. CDR1 and CDR2 from the germline V gene are LNHNV and YYDKDF (reference sequence). The CDR3 totals 14 residues. Trimming left V 1 base short and J 2 bases short, with 6 bases between. CDR3 residues: CATSRAVTGNTIYF. The CDR3 DNA follows: TGTGCCACCAGCAGAGCGGTGACTGGAAACACCATATATTTT.